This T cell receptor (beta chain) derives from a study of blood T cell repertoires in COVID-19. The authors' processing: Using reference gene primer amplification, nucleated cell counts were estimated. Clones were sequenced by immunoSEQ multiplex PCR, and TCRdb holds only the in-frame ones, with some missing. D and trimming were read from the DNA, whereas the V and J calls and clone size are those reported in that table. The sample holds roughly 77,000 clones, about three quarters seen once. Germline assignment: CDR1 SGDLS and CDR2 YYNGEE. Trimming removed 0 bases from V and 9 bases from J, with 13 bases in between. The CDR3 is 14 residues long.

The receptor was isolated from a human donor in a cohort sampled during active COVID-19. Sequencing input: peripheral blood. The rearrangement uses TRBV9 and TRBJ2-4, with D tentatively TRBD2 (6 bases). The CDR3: CASSVAGLETIQYF. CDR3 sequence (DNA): TGTGCCAGCAGCGTAGCGGGACTTGAGACCATTCAGTACTTC. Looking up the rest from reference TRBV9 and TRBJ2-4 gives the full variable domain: DSGVTQTPKHLITATGQRVTLRCSPRSGDLSVYWYQQSLDQGLQFLIQYYNGEERAKGNILERFSAQQFPDLHSELNLSSLELGDSALYFCASSVAGLETIQYFGAGTRLSVL.